The TCR beta chain described here comes from a study of beta chain features in type 1 diabetes (dated by TCRdb to 2016 to 2019). Describing the broader study: Mean age, gender distribution, total cell number and subset yield were not different between patients and healthy donors. Across all samples, about 110 million sorted cells were examined, and cell number per subset correlated strongly with RNA yield. In the study, TCRB repertoires of sorted circulating CD4+ T cell subsets from recently diagnosed type 1 diabetes patients were compared with those of matched healthy donors. Regulatory and stem cell-like memory subsets were isolated from only 8 patients and roughly 8 healthy donors, whereas naive and central memory subsets came from all 30 or so donors. What the research found in general, with its limitations: Fewer insertions and more nucleotide deletions at VDJ recombination sites were observed in patients with type 1 diabetes, implying thymic rearrangement abnormalities. Type 1 diabetes patients showed a moderate but significant shortening of TCRB CDR3 length in all four CD4+ subsets. Because cDNA was sequenced instead of genomic DNA, highly expressing activated cells could be over-represented, though the groups showed no difference in activation or CD3 levels. HLA sub-analyses involved small numbers of individuals, so any influence of HLA type on TCRB rearrangement remained unresolved. Naive, central memory and regulatory TCRB repertoires appeared more similar among patients than among healthy donors. PCR might favor shorter templates, but patient and control samples were amplified and corrected together, so any skew would affect both groups equally.

Each donor gave one peripheral blood draw, about 110 mL on average, collected into heparinised tubes. A BD FACSAria II and a panel including CD45RO, CCR7, CD25, CD127, CD95 and CD27 were used to sort naive, central memory, regulatory and stem cell-like memory CD4+ T cells. Every sorted population had a purity above 95%. PBMCs were isolated right away by Lymphoprep density gradient centrifugation and were stained directly, without culture. Samples were stained and sorted in pairs, with one healthy donor and one patient per experiment, so that batch effects were minimized. The table lists this clone with a few counts. Its antigen remains undetermined. The record has no base qualities; no much larger clone is one base away. All of the isolated RNA was reverse transcribed with the High Capacity cDNA Reverse Transcription Kit, so expressed TCRB transcripts were sequenced. Naive, central memory and regulatory T cell samples underwent deep immunoSEQ sequencing, averaging around 3.7 million total reads per sample. After sorted cells were lysed in RLT buffer, RNA was extracted with DNase-treated RNeasy Micro or Mini kits, with the choice depending on cell number. Each cell subset was processed on its own to prevent cross-contamination, while patient and healthy donor samples were processed together. The immunoSEQ multiplex PCR was used to amplify TCRB sequences from cDNA, yielding 87-bp fragments that span the CDR3 region. Amplicons were sequenced on the Illumina HiSeq platform. The study's processing was this. PCR bias was corrected computationally using synthetic template baselines, and reads within Hamming distance 2 were collapsed, with unmergeable singletons discarded. Reads were aligned against IMGT so that V, D and J genes, CDR3 length and insertions or deletions at six rearrangement sites could be assigned. Within each subset, clonotype counts were normalized to sorted cell number, and only after that were true diversity and Gini coefficients computed with the tcR R package. The overlap coefficient, calculated on TCRB nucleotide sequences, was used to measure repertoire sharing. As a proxy for the pre-selection repertoire, out-of-frame TCRB sequences from naive cells were analyzed. In its TCRdb copy, this immuneACCESS table keeps in-frame sequences only and misses some clones. Where compared with another copy, unresolved V genes explain less than half of these, and the others have no known cause. V and J calls and clone size are as listed in that table; D and trimming were resolved from the DNA. Present in this sample are some 410,000 clones, around 13% of which were seen just once. The ten largest clones take up roughly 0.04% of the sample.

V is pruned by 1 base and J by 7 bases, leaving 6 bases of the junction without a gene match. CDR1 KGHSH and CDR2 LQKENI are derived from the germline V gene. Including the terminal cysteine and phenylalanine, the CDR3 comprises 15 residues. The only DNA kept is the CDR3, 45 bases in frame from the first base. The sequence is built from TRBV18 and TRBJ2-1; 8 middle bases align to TRBD2. The specimen sequenced was naive CD4+ T cells from blood. The sample's cell subset or site, from its label and the paper: true naive CD4+ T cells. The receptor comes from a young man in good health. Here is the DNA: TGTGCCAGCTCACCACTAGCGGGATTGACAAATGAGCAGTTCTTC. This sequence encodes CASSPLAGLTNEQFF.